Shown below are 15 T cell receptor beta chains from a single sample sequenced in a study of long-term antiretroviral therapy in people with HIV (dated by TCRdb to between 2021 and 2024). The immunoSEQ hsTCRB v3.0 assay was used at survey level resolution for TRB variable region sequencing. TCRdb re-hosts the immuneACCESS table, in-frame sequences only. Its copies lack some clones; in the studies checked, an unresolved V gene accounts for under half of them, and the cause for the rest is not known. This sample comprises under 35,000 clones, nearly 90% of them detected only once. 13% of the sample is taken by the ten largest. Sequencing used unsorted PBMCs, obtained 1.1 years after starting antiretroviral therapy. The source of these receptors is a young man with HIV.

The V and J genes are TRBV30 and TRBJ1-3, with D unclear. Trimming removed 2 bases at V and 4 bases at J, with 15 bases between. Germline V gene data show CDR1 as GTSNPN and CDR2 as SVGIG (reference sequence). This CDR3 spans 15 amino acids. The CDR3 coding sequence is TGTGCCTGGAGTCCCCGACCCCAGGCGGGAAACACCATATATTTT. This sequence encodes CAWSPRPQAGNTIYF.

The rearrangement uses TRBV30 and TRBJ1-2, with a possible D match to TRBD1 (6 bases). The V end was cut by 8 bases, the J end by 5 bases, with 18 bases between. The CDR3 is made up of 13 amino acids. CDR1 and CDR2 (germline): GTSNPN, SVGIG (reference sequence). The CDR3 loop reads CAGPRGAGYGYTF. The CDR3 DNA sequence: TGTGCCGGACCGCGGGGGGCCGGTTATGGCTACACCTTC.

V gene TRBV6-6 combines with J gene TRBJ1-4; no clear D. Germline CDR1 MNHNY, CDR2 SVGAGI (reference sequence). The CDR3 runs 14 residues. V lost 2 bases and J 5 bases, leaving 9 bases between the germline ends. The CDR3 sequence is CASSYGRENEKLFF. CDR3 sequence (DNA): TGTGCCAGCAGTTACGGTAGGGAGAATGAAAAACTGTTTTTT.

The chain links TRBV9 to TRBJ2-3; 9 bases map to TRBD2. The CDR3 consists of 15 residues. V lost 0 bases and J lost 6; bases outside the gene matches: 5. Germline V gene sequence: CDR1 SGDLS, CDR2 YYNGEE. CDR3 sequence: CASSVVGGGVDTQYF. In DNA, the CDR3 is TGTGCCAGCAGCGTAGTGGGCGGGGGGGTTGATACGCAGTATTTT.

The chain couples TRBV9 to TRBJ1-4; D gene uncertain. V lost 3 bases to trimming and J lost 1 base, with 7 bases between them. This CDR3 contains 14 residues. Per germline, CDR1 SGDLS and CDR2 YYNGEE. CDR3 in DNA: TGTGCCAGCAGCGCATCAGGAACTAATGAAAAACTGTTTTTT. Translated: CASSASGTNEKLFF.

The chain joins TRBV28 to TRBJ1-1; tentative D call: TRBD1 (5 bases). This CDR3 has 11 residues. The germline V and J ends were trimmed by 7 bases and 10 bases, with 13 bases remaining between them. CDR1 and CDR2 from the germline V gene are MDHEN and SYDVKM. The CDR3 protein is CASTMGTGAFF. The DNA of the CDR3 is TGTGCCAGCACAATGGGGACGGGAGCTTTCTTT.

J is TRBJ1-2 and V is TRBV7-6, with TRBD1 identical over 7 bases. CDR3 length: 14 amino acids. Germline V gene data show CDR1 as SGHVS and CDR2 as FNYEAQ. With 1 base clipped from V and 8 bases from J, the junction kept 7 bases outside the gene matches. CDR3 in DNA: TGTGCCAGCAGCTTAGGCCAGGGGGAACCGGGCTACACCTTC. Translation: CASSLGQGEPGYTF.

This clone appeared a single time. The V and J genes are TRBV27 and TRBJ1-5; D unclear. V lost 5 bases to trimming and J lost 4 bases, with 12 bases between them. This CDR3 comprises 14 residues. Germline V gene sequence: CDR1 MNHEY, CDR2 SMNVEV (reference sequence). CDR3 residues: CASSVEDGNQPQHF. The CDR3 region has the DNA TGTGCCAGCAGTGTGGAAGACGGGAATCAGCCCCAGCATTTT.

The chain recombines TRBV7-6 with TRBJ2-7; 8 nucleotides line up with TRBD1. From germline, CDR1 is SGHVS and CDR2 FNYEAQ. V gave up 5 bases and J gave up 6 bases; unmatched junction bases: 3. The CDR3 contains 12 residues. In DNA form, the CDR3 reads TGTGCCAGCAGCAACACAGGGGGCGAGCAGTACTTC. Amino acids: CASSNTGGEQYF.

The chain recombines TRBV7-2 with TRBJ1-2, with no clear D. The CDR3 spans 14 residues. Deletions cut 5 bases from V and 3 bases from J, with 13 bases between. The germline V gene encodes CDR1 SGHTA and CDR2 FQGNSA. The CDR3 is CASSLGLPDYGYTF. In nucleotides, the CDR3 is TGTGCCAGCAGCCTGGGCCTGCCTGACTATGGCTACACCTTC.

CDR3 nucleotide sequence: TGTGCCAGCGAAGAGACAGGGTATAGTGAGACCCAGTACTTC. As protein: CASEETGYSETQYF. V usage is TRBV2 and J usage is TRBJ2-5; 7 nucleotides line up with TRBD1. V lost 8 bases to trimming and J lost 5 bases; unmatched junction nucleotides: 11. The germline gives CDR1 SNHLY, CDR2 FYNNEI. The CDR3 length is 14 residues.

A few counts support this clone. The chain employs TRBV13 and TRBJ2-7; no reliable D call. Trimming left V 1 base short and J 3 bases short, with 7 bases between. The CDR3 is made up of 13 amino acids. Germline V gives CDR1 PRHDT, CDR2 FYEKMQ (reference sequence). CDR3 amino acids: CASSLEDNYEQYF. CDR3 nucleotide sequence: TGTGCCAGCAGCTTAGAAGATAACTACGAGCAGTACTTC.

The CDR3 region is CASSLGTGGPGNEQFF. The DNA for the CDR3 is TGTGCCAGCAGCTTGGGAACGGGAGGGCCCGGCAATGAGCAGTTCTTC. The rearrangement joins TRBV5-4 to TRBJ2-1; TRBD2 matches at 8 bases. The CDR3 runs to 16 residues. Germline trimming cut 0 bases from V and 6 bases from J; bases unmatched to any gene: 8. Germline assignment: CDR1 SGHNT and CDR2 YYREEE (reference sequence). Supplemented by reference TRBV5-4 and TRBJ2-1, the full variable domain reads ETGVTQSPTHLIKTRGQQVTLRCSSQSGHNTVSWYQQALGQGPQFIFQYYREEENGRGNFPPRFSGLQFPNYSSELNVNALELDDSALYLCASSLGTGGPGNEQFFGPGTRLTVL.

The V call is TRBV30, the J call TRBJ1-2, with D hard to call. The CDR3 covers 13 residues. Trimming took off 3 bases at V and 4 bases at J, with 12 bases between the two ends. The V gene's germline CDR1 is GTSNPN and CDR2 SVGIG (reference sequence). For the CDR3, the DNA is TGTGCCTGGAGAGCAGCCCGACTCTATGGCTACACCTTC. It is translated as CAWRAARLYGYTF. Combining the CDR3 with reference TRBV30 and TRBJ1-2 gives the whole variable domain SQTIHQWPATLVQPVGSPLSLECTVEGTSNPNLYWYRQAAGRGLQLLFYSVGIGQISSEVPQNLSASRPQDRQFILSSKKLLLSDSGFYLCAWRAARLYGYTFGSGTRLTVV.

This clone has just a few counts. The chain links TRBV9 to TRBJ1-2, with 7 nucleotides matching TRBD1. This CDR3 spans 13 amino acids. The J segment lost 8 bases and the V segment lost 4 bases, leaving 8 bases of the junction unmatched. Germline lookup yields CDR1 SGDLS and CDR2 YYNGEE. The CDR3 DNA sequence: TGTGCCAGCAGCTTTGGGACAGCCGACGGCTACACCTTC. It yields the protein CASSFGTADGYTF.